A single sample is the source of the 21 T cell receptor beta chains below, sequenced in a study of CXCR3-negative and CXCR3-positive naive CD8 T cells. Findings and limits, study-wide: CXCR3-positive naive cells had more hydrophobic TRB CDR3s than CXCR3-negative naive cells.

UMI labels and 5' RACE were used to prepare the TRB cDNA libraries. No DNA is given; TCRdb re-called the 5' RACE reads and lists each CDR3 protein once. The specimen's table records around 140,000 distinct CDR3 sequences. Antigens for these TCRs are unknown. The sequenced sample consisted of naive CXCR3+ CD8+ T cells from blood. Described subset: CD45RO-CCR7+CD27+CD95- naive CD8+ T cells expressing CXCR3 (TNR3+). Source of these receptors: a human donor in good health. Some clones in this sample may be carry-over from other donors' samples.

J is TRBJ1-1 and V is TRBV29-1. The germline V gene encodes CDR1 SQVTM and CDR2 ANQGSEA. This CDR3 has 11 amino acids. CDR3: CSVVINTEAFF.

CDR3 residues: CASRTGGYEQYF. The rearrangement uses TRBV27 and TRBJ2-7; lacking DNA, the TRBD1 call made by TCRdb goes unchecked. Germline CDR1 MNHEY, CDR2 SMNVEV (reference sequence). The CDR3 has 12 amino acids.

This chain uses TRBV14 with TRBJ2-3; TCRdb designates TRBD2, a call that cannot be tested without DNA. The length of the CDR3 is 15 residues. Germline-derived CDR1 and CDR2 are SGHDN and FVKESK. CDR3 residues: CASSHFSGVADTQYF.

The chain recombines TRBV7-2 with TRBJ2-7; TCRdb indicates TRBD2, and absent DNA this call remains unverified. The CDR3 length is 16 residues. Germline assignment: CDR1 SGHTA and CDR2 FQGNSA. The CDR3 loop reads CASSRRQGIGSYEQYF.

The chain uses TRBV28 and TRBJ2-2; TCRdb gives TRBD1 as the D gene, but with no DNA this cannot be confirmed. From germline, CDR1 is MDHEN and CDR2 SYDVKM. The CDR3 is 16 residues long. The chain's CDR3 is CASSPRGTGLIGELFF.

The chain has TRBV4-3 and TRBJ2-2. The CDR3 length is 15 residues. From germline, CDR1 is LGHNA and CDR2 YSLEER. The CDR3 spells CASSQGTANTGELFF.

The rearrangement uses TRBV7-9 and TRBJ2-7; TCRdb gives TRBD1 as the D gene, but with no DNA this cannot be confirmed. Looked up from germline, CDR1 is SEHNR and CDR2 is FQNEAQ (reference sequence). The CDR3 totals 16 residues. CDR3 sequence reads: CASSSLPGQGPYEQYF.

The gene calls are TRBV15 and TRBJ2-5; lacking DNA, the TRBD2 call made by TCRdb goes unchecked. Germline V lookup: CDR1 LNHNV, CDR2 YYDKDF (reference sequence). The CDR3 extends over 13 amino acids. CDR3 in amino acids: CATREGLLETQYF. The full variable domain, completed using reference TRBV15 and TRBJ2-5, is DAMVIQNPRYQVTQFGKPVTLSCSQTLNHNVMYWYQQKSSQAPKLLFHYYDKDFNNEADTPDNFQSRRPNTSFCFLDIRSPGLGDTAMYLCATREGLLETQYFGPGTRLLVL.

The V gene is TRBV25-1, the J gene TRBJ2-7; TCRdb proposes TRBD1, but this gene call is untestable without DNA. Germline V CDR1 and CDR2: MGHDK, SYGVNS. This CDR3 has 15 residues. The CDR3 sequence: CASSELVGGAGEQYF.

The chain couples TRBV27 to TRBJ1-2; TCRdb indicates TRBD1, and absent DNA this call remains unverified. Germline CDR1 reads MNHEY; CDR2 reads SMNVEV (reference sequence). The CDR3 extends over 16 amino acids. This CDR3 reads CASSLSISVQGVGYTF.

V is TRBV29-1 and J is TRBJ2-5; with no DNA, the TCRdb D assignment of TRBD1 cannot be verified. This CDR3 spans 14 amino acids. Per germline, CDR1 SQVTM and CDR2 ANQGSEA. This chain's CDR3 is CSVEDPQAVETQYF.

The V and J genes are TRBV6-4 and TRBJ2-6; no DNA is available, so the TRBD1 call from TCRdb remains unchecked. The CDR3 spans 15 residues. Germline CDR1 MRHNA, CDR2 SNTAGT. The CDR3 region is CASSDGGSGANVLTF.

This chain connects TRBV19 to TRBJ2-1; no DNA is available, so the TRBD2 call from TCRdb remains unchecked. The CDR3 has 15 residues. The germline V gene has CDR1 LNHDA and CDR2 SQIVND (reference sequence). CDR3 residues: CASSIGLSSYNEQFF.

CDR3: CASRTGQAYYEQYF. The J gene is TRBJ2-7, the V gene TRBV28; TCRdb indicates TRBD1, and absent DNA this call remains unverified. Germline CDR1 and CDR2: MDHEN and SYDVKM. The CDR3 totals 14 residues. The full variable domain, completed using reference TRBV28 and TRBJ2-7, is DVKVTQSSRYLVKRTGEKVFLECVQDMDHENMFWYRQDPGLGLRLIYFSYDVKMKEKGDIPEGYSVSREKKERFSLILESASTNQTSMYLCASRTGQAYYEQYFGPGTRLTVT.

The chain couples TRBV9 to TRBJ1-3; TCRdb designates TRBD1, a call that cannot be tested without DNA. The CDR3 runs to 14 residues. The germline CDR1 and CDR2 sequences are SGDLS and YYNGEE. CDR3 sequence reads: CASSVTGAGNTIYF.

V gene TRBV10-3 combines with J gene TRBJ2-7. Germline loops: CDR1 ENHRY, CDR2 SYGVKD. This CDR3 region has 13 residues. The CDR3 sequence: CAISESSGSEQYF.

This chain links TRBV9 with TRBJ1-2; the TCRdb call, TRBD1, lacks DNA for checking. CDR1 and CDR2 from the germline V gene are SGDLS and YYNGEE. This CDR3 region has 15 residues. The CDR3 sequence: CASSGQGAFVYGYTF.

The genes are TRBV11-2 and TRBJ2-1. The CDR3 has 14 amino acids. The germline gives CDR1 SGHAT, CDR2 FQNNGV. The CDR3 sequence is CASSLGRYLNEQFF.

The V gene is TRBV5-6, the J gene TRBJ2-7; with no DNA, the TCRdb D assignment of TRBD2 cannot be verified. The CDR3 sequence is 17 residues long. CDR1 SGHDT and CDR2 YYEEEE come from the germline V gene. CDR3 sequence reads: CASSLAPSGRISYEQYF.

V usage is TRBV30 and J usage is TRBJ1-1. Germline V lookup: CDR1 GTSNPN, CDR2 SVGIG (reference sequence). The CDR3 runs to 13 residues. CDR3 in amino acids: CAWSVVMNTEAFF.

The chain carries TRBV4-1 and TRBJ2-7. The V gene's germline CDR1 is MGHRA and CDR2 YSYEKL. This CDR3 region has 14 residues. This chain's CDR3 is CASSQDLGSYEQYF.